The T cell receptor beta chain described here comes from a study of radiation and T cells in renal cell carcinoma. Germline lookup yields CDR1 SGHAT and CDR2 FQNNGV. The length of the CDR3 is 12 residues. Trimming pared 6 bases from V and 8 bases from J, leaving 11 bases between. Clones were sequenced by immunoSEQ multiplex PCR, and TCRdb holds only the in-frame ones, with some missing. The sample shows more than 10,000 clones, roughly 65% of them seen only once. Sample treatment: treatment-naive control, cytoreductive nephrectomy. Control tumor donors were several females and about a dozen males, median age roughly 57 years. Findings and caveats of the study: Compared with controls, irradiated tumors showed greater TCR clonality. Intratumoral heterogeneity was not captured in these approximately 1 g regions. Compared with controls, irradiated tumors had more, larger dominant CDR3 motifs.

This clone appeared a few times. Its cognate antigen is unknown. The chain uses TRBV11-2 and TRBJ2-1; the D is unclear. The specimen comprised tumor tissue, sampled from a patient whose treatment was nephrectomy without radiotherapy. The source is a woman aged 80 or over with renal cell carcinoma. DNA of the CDR3: TGTGCCAGCAGTCGGGCCTTCCATGAGCAGTTCTTC. It codes for CASSRAFHEQFF.